This paragraph reports one TCR beta chain. The antigen remains undetermined. This sample was included in a study of T-cell reconstitution after alpha-beta-depleted transplantation in children. Whole-study findings and limits: One year after transplant, T-cell counts and diversity came mostly from newly produced T cells.

CDR3 length: 15 residues. V dropped 0 bases and J dropped 4 bases, with 11 bases sitting between them. Germline V lookup: CDR1 MNHEY, CDR2 SVGAGI. TCRbeta library construction was performed incorporating unique molecular identifiers. TCRdb analysed the PCR reads with MiXCR anew, one entry per CDR3 protein. The sample contains approximately 980,000 distinct CDR3 sequences, about 29% of which appear only once. This material consisted of PBMCs, mostly from graft donor cells, taken 360 days after TCRalphabeta/CD19-depleted stem cell transplant. The sequence derives from a boy under two years old who had a stem cell transplant for SCID, so the T cells may come from the graft donor. The rearrangement uses TRBV6-5 and TRBJ2-3; D unclear. CDR3 protein: CASSYSKPGPDTQYF. As DNA, the CDR3 is TGTGCCAGCAGTTACTCGAAACCAGGCCCAGATACGCAGTATTTT.